This T cell receptor beta chain appears in the sequencing data of a study of blood T cells in healthy people across ages. General study results and limits: Investigators viewed diversity estimates from one million T cells as underestimates, the study reported.

On this clonotype itself: Its antigen remains unidentified.

The use of a sample-barcoded 5' primer and a J-beta primer mix characterized a second PCR of roughly 6 to 11 cycles. With 12 random nucleotides, a template-switch adaptor tagged each individual cDNA molecule. The yield of each sample was at least 2.5 million CDR3-containing paired-end reads. A single record per CDR3 protein comes from TCRdb applying MiXCR to the 5' RACE reads. In the table there are almost 1 million distinct CDR3 sequences, roughly 51% of which are singletons. The germline V gene has CDR1 SGHRS and CDR2 YFSETQ. The ends were cut back, 5 bases at V and 2 bases at J, with 7 bases in the middle. The CDR3 totals 12 residues. Per sample, a minimum of 6.5 million PBMCs were isolated.

This receptor was identified in a woman aged 55-75 years in good health. The sequenced material came from blood. The chain uses TRBV5-1 and TRBJ2-5; no reliable D call. The DNA of the CDR3 is TGCGCCAGCAGTATGGGACAAGAGACCCAGTACTTC. It codes for CASSMGQETQYF.